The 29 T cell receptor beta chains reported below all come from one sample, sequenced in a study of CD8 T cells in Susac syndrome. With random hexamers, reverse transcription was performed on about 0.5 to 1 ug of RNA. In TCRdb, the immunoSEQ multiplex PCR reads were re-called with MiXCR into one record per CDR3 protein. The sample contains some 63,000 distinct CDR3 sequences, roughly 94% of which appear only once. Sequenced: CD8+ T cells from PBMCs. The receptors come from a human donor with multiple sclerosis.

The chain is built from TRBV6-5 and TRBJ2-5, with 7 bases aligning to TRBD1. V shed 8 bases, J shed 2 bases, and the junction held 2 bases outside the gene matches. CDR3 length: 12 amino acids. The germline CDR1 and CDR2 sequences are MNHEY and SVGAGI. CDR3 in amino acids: CASGQAQETQYF. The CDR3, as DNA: TGTGCCAGCGGACAGGCGCAAGAGACCCAGTACTTC.

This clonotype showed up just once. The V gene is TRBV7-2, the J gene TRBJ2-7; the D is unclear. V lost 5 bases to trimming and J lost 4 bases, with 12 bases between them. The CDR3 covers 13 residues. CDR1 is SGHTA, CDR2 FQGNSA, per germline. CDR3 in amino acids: CASSQLSEYEQYF. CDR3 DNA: TGTGCCAGCAGCCAGTTGAGTGAATACGAGCAGTACTTC.

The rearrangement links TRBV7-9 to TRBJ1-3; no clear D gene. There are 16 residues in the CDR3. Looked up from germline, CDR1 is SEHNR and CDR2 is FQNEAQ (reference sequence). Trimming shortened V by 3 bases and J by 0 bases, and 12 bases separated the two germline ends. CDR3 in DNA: TGTGCCAGCAGCTTTATCTCGGCGGTCTCTGGAAACACCATATATTTT. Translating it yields CASSFISAVSGNTIYF. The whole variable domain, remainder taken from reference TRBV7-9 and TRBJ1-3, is DTGVSQNPRHKITKRGQNVTFRCDPISEHNRLYWYRQTLGQGPEFLTYFQNEAQLEKSRLLSDRFSAERPKGSFSTLEIQRTEQGDSAMYLCASSFISAVSGNTIYFGEGSWLTVV.

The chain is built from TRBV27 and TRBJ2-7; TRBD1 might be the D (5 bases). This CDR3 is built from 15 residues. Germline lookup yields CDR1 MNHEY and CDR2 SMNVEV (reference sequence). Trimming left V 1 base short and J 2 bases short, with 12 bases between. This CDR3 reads CASSLYGAGPYEQYF. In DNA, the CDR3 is TGTGCCAGCAGTTTATATGGGGCAGGACCCTACGAGCAGTACTTC.

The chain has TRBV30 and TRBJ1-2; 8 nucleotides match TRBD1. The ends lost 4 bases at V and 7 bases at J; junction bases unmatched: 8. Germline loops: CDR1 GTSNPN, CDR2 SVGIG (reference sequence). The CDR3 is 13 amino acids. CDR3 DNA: TGTGCCTGGAAGGCAGGGGGCTTAGGTGGCTACACCTTC. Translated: CAWKAGGLGGYTF.

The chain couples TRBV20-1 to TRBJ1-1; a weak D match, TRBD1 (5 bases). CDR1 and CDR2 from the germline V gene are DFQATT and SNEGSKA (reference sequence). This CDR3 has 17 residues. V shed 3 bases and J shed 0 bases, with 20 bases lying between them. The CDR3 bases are TGCAGTGCTAGGGGAGGGACCCAGCCCGGGATGAACACTGAAGCTTTCTTT. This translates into CSARGGTQPGMNTEAFF.

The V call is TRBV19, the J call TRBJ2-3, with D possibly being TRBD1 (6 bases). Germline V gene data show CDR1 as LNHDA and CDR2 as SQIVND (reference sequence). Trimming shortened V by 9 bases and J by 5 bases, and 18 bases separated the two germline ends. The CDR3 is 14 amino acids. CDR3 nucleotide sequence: TGTGCCAGATTCTTACAGGGTCGGGAAGATACGCAGTATTTT. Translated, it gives CARFLQGREDTQYF.

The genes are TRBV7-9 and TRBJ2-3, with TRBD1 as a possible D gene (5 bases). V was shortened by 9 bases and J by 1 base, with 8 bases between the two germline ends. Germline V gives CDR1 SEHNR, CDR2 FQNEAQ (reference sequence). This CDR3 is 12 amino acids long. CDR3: CASIRGTDTQYF. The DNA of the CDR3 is TGTGCCAGTATCAGGGGCACAGATACGCAGTATTTT.

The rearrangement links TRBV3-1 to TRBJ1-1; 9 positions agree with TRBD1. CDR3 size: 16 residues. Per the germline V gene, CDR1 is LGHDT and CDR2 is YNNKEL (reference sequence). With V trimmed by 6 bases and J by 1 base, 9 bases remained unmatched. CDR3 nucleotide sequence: TGTGCCAGCAGTCTCTCCGGGACAGGGCCGAACACTGAAGCTTTCTTT. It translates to CASSLSGTGPNTEAFF.

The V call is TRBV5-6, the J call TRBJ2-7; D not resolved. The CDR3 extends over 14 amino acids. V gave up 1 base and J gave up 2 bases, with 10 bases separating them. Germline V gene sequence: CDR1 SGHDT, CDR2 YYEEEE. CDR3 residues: CASSLHVSAYEQYF. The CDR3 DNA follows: TGTGCCAGCAGCTTGCACGTCTCCGCCTACGAGCAGTACTTC.

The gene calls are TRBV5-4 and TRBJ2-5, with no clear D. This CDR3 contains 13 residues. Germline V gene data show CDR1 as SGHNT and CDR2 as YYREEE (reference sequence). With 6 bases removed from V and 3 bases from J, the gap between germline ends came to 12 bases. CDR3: CASNLGPKETQYF. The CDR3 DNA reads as TGTGCCAGCAACCTCGGACCCAAAGAGACCCAGTACTTC.

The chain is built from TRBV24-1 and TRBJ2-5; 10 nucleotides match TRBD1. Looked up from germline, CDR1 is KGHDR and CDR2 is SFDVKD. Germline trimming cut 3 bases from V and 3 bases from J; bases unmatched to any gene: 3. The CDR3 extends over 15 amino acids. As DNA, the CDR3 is TGTGCCACCAGTGATCCAGGACAGGGGGAAGAGACCCAGTACTTC. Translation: CATSDPGQGEETQYF.

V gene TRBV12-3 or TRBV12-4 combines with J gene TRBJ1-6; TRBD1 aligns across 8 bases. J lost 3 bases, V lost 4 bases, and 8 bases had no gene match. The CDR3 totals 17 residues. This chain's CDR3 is CASSSGQGRDYNSPLHF. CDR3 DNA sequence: TGTGCCAGCAGTTCCGGACAGGGACGAGACTATAATTCACCCCTCCACTTT.

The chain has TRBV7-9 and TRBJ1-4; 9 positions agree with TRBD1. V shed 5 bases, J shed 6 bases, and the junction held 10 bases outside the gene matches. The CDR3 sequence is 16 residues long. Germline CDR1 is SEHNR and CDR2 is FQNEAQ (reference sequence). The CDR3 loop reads CASSRRSDRGYEKLFF. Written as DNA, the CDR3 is TGTGCCAGCAGCCGTCGATCGGACAGGGGTTATGAAAAACTGTTTTTT.

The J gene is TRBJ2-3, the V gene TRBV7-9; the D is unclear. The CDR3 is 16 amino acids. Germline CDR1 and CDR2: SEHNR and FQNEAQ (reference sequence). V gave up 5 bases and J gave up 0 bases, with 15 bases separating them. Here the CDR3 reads CASSPPGAISTDTQYF. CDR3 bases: TGTGCCAGCAGCCCCCCTGGCGCGATTAGCACAGATACGCAGTATTTT.

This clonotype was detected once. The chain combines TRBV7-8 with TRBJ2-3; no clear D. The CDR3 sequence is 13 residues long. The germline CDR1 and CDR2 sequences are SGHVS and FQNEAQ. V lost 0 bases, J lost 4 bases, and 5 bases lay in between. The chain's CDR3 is CASSLALPDTQYF. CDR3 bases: TGTGCCAGCAGCTTAGCCCTCCCAGATACGCAGTATTTT.

The CDR3: CASSQTDGGKETQYF. The CDR3 DNA sequence: TGCGCCAGCAGCCAGACGGACGGAGGGAAAGAGACCCAGTACTTC. The chain couples TRBV4-1 to TRBJ2-5; weak D call: TRBD2 (6 bases). This CDR3 comprises 15 residues. V shed 3 bases and J shed 3 bases, with 14 bases lying between them. Germline-derived CDR1 and CDR2 are MGHRA and YSYEKL.

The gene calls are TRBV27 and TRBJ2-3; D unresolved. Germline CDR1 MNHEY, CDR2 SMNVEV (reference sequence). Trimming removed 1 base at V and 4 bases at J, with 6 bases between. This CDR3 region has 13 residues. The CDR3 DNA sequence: TGTGCCAGCAGTTTATGGATCGCAGATACGCAGTATTTT. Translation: CASSLWIADTQYF.

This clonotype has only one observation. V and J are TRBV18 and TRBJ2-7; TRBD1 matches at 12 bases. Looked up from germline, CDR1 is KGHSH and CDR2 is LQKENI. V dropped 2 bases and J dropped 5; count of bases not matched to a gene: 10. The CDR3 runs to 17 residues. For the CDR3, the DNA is TGTGCCAGCTCACCAACCGCACCATGGGACAGGGGGCACGAGCAGTACTTC. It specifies CASSPTAPWDRGHEQYF.

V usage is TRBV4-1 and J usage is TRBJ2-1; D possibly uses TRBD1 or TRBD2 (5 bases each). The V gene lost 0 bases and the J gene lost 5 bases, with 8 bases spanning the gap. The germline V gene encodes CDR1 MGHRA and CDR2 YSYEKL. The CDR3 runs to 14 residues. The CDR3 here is CASSQEGPDNEQFF. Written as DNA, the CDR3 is TGCGCCAGCAGCCAAGAGGGACCTGACAATGAGCAGTTCTTC.

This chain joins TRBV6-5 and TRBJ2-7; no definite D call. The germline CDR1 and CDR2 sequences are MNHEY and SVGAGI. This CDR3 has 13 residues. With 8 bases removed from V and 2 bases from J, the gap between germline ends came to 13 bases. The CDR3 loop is CASRMKQTYEQYF. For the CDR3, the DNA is TGTGCCAGCCGCATGAAGCAGACCTACGAGCAGTACTTC.

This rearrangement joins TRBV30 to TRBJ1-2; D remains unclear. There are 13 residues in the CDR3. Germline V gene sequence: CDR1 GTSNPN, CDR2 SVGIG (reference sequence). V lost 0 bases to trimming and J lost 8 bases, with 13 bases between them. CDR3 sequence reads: CAWSVAGWQGYTF. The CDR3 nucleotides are TGTGCCTGGAGTGTAGCGGGGTGGCAAGGCTACACCTTC.

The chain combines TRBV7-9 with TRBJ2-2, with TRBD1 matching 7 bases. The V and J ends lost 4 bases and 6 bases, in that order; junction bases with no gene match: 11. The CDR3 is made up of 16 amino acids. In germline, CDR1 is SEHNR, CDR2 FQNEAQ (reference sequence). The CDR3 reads CASSSTETGISGELFF. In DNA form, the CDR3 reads TGTGCCAGCAGCTCAACCGAGACAGGGATCTCCGGGGAGCTGTTTTTT.

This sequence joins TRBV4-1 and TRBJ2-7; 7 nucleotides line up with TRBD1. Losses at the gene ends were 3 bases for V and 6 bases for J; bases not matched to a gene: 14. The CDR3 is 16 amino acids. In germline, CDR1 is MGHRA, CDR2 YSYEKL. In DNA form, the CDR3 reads TGCGCCAGCAGCCATTCTCCGGGACAGTCCTCCAGCGAGCAGTACTTC. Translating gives CASSHSPGQSSSEQYF.

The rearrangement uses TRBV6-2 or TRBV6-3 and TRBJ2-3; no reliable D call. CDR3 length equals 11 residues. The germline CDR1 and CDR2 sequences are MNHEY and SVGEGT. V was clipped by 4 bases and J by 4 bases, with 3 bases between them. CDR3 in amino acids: CASSSSDTQYF. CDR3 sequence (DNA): TGTGCCAGCAGTTCTTCAGATACGCAGTATTTT.

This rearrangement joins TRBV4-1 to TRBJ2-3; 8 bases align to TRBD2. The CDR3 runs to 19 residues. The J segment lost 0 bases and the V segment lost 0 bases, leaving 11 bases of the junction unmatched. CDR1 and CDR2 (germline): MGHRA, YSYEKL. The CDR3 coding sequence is TGCGCCAGCAGCCAAGAGCCCGGGGGGGCCGGCCCTAGCACAGATACGCAGTATTTT. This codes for CASSQEPGGAGPSTDTQYF.

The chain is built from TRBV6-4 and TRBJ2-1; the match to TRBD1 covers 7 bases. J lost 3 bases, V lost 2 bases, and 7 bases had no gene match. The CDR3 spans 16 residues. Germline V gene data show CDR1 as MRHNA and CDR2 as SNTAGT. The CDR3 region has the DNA TGTGCCAGCAGTGACGACAGGACAGGAGACTACAATGAGCAGTTCTTC. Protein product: CASSDDRTGDYNEQFF.

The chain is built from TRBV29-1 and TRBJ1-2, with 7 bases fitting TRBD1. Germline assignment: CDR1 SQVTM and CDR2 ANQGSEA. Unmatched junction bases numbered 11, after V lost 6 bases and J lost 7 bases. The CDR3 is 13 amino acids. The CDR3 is CSVGGQERRGYTF. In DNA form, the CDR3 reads TGCAGCGTGGGAGGACAGGAGCGTCGTGGCTACACCTTC.

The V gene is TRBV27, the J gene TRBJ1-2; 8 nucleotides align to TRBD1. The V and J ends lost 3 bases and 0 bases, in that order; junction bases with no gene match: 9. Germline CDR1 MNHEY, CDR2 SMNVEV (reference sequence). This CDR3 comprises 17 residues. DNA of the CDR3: TGTGCCAGCAGTTTCGTCTCCGGGACAGGCCCTAACTATGGCTACACCTTC. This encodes CASSFVSGTGPNYGYTF.